This T cell receptor beta chain was recovered during a study of T cell clonality in common variable immunodeficiency. Study outcomes and limitations: The cause of increased CVID clonality remains unclear without subpopulation sequencing. Reportedly, TCR beta sequences from common variable immunodeficiency showed fewer deletions and N-nucleotide insertions. Compared with healthy controls, CVID subjects showed increased TCRbeta clonality, mostly in about a third.

Equal genomic DNA amounts from CVID and control samples were sequenced. Libraries were prepared by immunoSEQ multiplex PCR; TCRdb keeps only in-frame clonotypes and omits some of them. The sample shows over 55,000 clones, no singletons; the ten largest hold approximately 1.6%. Per the germline V gene, CDR1 is KGHSH and CDR2 is LQKENI. The CDR3 extends over 13 amino acids. The V and J ends lost 6 bases and 6 bases respectively, with 15 bases between them. This clone was seen repeatedly, ten times or more. Antigen: not known. The read falls 3 residues short of the CDR3 end, and the missing part is taken from the germline J gene.

The receptor's source is a person aged 18 to 75 in good health. The gene calls are TRBV18 and TRBJ2-7; D perhaps matches TRBD2 (6 bases). The sequencing input was peripheral blood mononuclear cells. The sequenced part of the CDR3 DNA is TGTGCCAGCTCCGAGGCCGGGGGAGGCGAG. Encoded protein: CASSEAGGGE. The whole CDR3 protein is CASSEAGGGEQYF.